The 26 T cell receptor beta chains reported below all come from one sample, sequenced in a study of CD8 T cells in Susac syndrome. With random hexamers, reverse transcription was performed on about 0.45 to 1 ug of RNA. TCRdb processed the immunoSEQ multiplex PCR reads anew with MiXCR; each CDR3 protein has one entry. The profile covers some 300,000 distinct CDR3 sequences, with about 88% appearing a single time and more than 0.15% taken by the ten largest. The sequenced material came from CD8+ T cells from PBMCs. These TCRs come from a human donor with multiple sclerosis.

This chain uses TRBV29-1 with TRBJ2-1; no definite D call. The CDR3 length is 14 residues. Trimming took 3 bases from V and 0 from J, leaving 9 bases between them. The germline V gene encodes CDR1 SQVTM and CDR2 ANQGSEA. In DNA form, the CDR3 reads TGCAGCGTTGAGGAGTTTGTCTCCTACAATGAGCAGTTCTTC. Translation: CSVEEFVSYNEQFF.

This clonotype turned up a few times. The chain uses TRBV7-9 and TRBJ2-1; D may correspond to TRBD1 or TRBD2 (5 bases each). Germline V lookup: CDR1 SEHNR, CDR2 FQNEAQ (reference sequence). CDR3 size: 12 residues. Deletions cut 5 bases from V and 9 bases from J, with 11 bases between. CDR3 in amino acids: CASSVVGTEQFF. Written as DNA, the CDR3 is TGTGCCAGCAGCGTAGTAGGGACTGAGCAGTTCTTC.

V is TRBV5-4 and J is TRBJ2-7; 9 nucleotides agree with TRBD1. This CDR3 comprises 16 residues. V was clipped by 3 bases and J by 0 bases; unmatched bases: 7. The germline V gene encodes CDR1 SGHNT and CDR2 YYREEE (reference sequence). In DNA, the CDR3 is TGTGCCAGCAGCTGGCCGGGACAGGGTGCCTCCTACGAGCAGTACTTC. Translation gives CASSWPGQGASYEQYF.

This sequence joins TRBV29-1 and TRBJ2-1; D unresolved. The CDR3 has 12 amino acids. CDR1 and CDR2 (germline): SQVTM, ANQGSEA. V dropped 3 bases and J dropped 8 bases, with 11 bases sitting between them. CDR3 DNA: TGCAGCGTTGATTCGACGTTCGATGAGCAGTTCTTC. Translated, it gives CSVDSTFDEQFF.

The chain recombines TRBV20-1 with TRBJ2-1, with D perhaps matching TRBD1 (5 bases). The CDR3 is 13 residues long. V lost 4 bases, J lost 10 bases, and 17 bases lay in between. CDR1 is DFQATT and CDR2 is SNEGSKA in the germline V gene (reference sequence). This CDR3 is CSAKFPMWTEQFF. The CDR3, as DNA: TGCAGTGCTAAATTTCCCATGTGGACAGAGCAGTTCTTC.

V usage is TRBV3-1 and J usage is TRBJ1-1; D gene uncertain. The CDR3 is 16 amino acids. V was shortened by 4 bases and J by 0 bases, with 15 bases between the two germline ends. The germline CDR1 and CDR2 sequences are LGHDT and YNNKEL (reference sequence). CDR3 sequence reads: CASSLGMGLMNTEAFF. CDR3 DNA sequence: TGTGCCAGCAGCCTGGGGATGGGATTGATGAACACTGAAGCTTTCTTT.

This clonotype is a singleton in its sample. The chain joins TRBV4-3 to TRBJ1-1, with a possible D match to TRBD1 (6 bases). V shed 0 bases and J shed 1 base, with 9 bases lying between them. CDR1 is LGHNA, CDR2 YSLEER, per germline. This CDR3 spans 15 amino acids. The CDR3 protein is CASSQDGGRNTEAFF. The CDR3 nucleotides read TGCGCCAGCAGCCAAGATGGGGGGCGGAACACTGAAGCTTTCTTT.

The J gene is TRBJ2-7, the V gene TRBV6-6, with D maybe TRBD2 (5 bases). Trimming shortened V by 2 bases and J by 6 bases, and 11 bases separated the two germline ends. Germline CDR1 is MNHNY and CDR2 is SVGAGI (reference sequence). The length of the CDR3 is 13 residues. The CDR3 DNA sequence: TGTGCCAGCAGTTACCCGGGGAACTCCGAGCAGTACTTC. The encoded protein is CASSYPGNSEQYF.

Only one count was recorded for this clonotype. J is TRBJ1-5 and V is TRBV7-2; D is undetermined. This CDR3 is 15 amino acids long. CDR1 and CDR2 (germline): SGHTA, FQGNSA. Trimming removed 2 bases from V and 5 bases from J, with 13 bases in between. The CDR3 DNA is TGTGCCAGCAGCTTATCCTCTACATCGGATCAGCCCCAGCATTTT. The encoded protein is CASSLSSTSDQPQHF.

This chain links TRBV19 with TRBJ2-1; 9 nucleotides agree with TRBD2. Per the germline V gene, CDR1 is LNHDA and CDR2 is SQIVND (reference sequence). With V trimmed by 4 bases and J by 5 bases, 6 bases remained unmatched. The CDR3 loop spans 15 amino acids. This CDR3 reads CASSSRPSGNNEQFF. The DNA of the CDR3 is TGTGCCAGTAGTAGCCGGCCTAGCGGGAACAATGAGCAGTTCTTC.

The chain joins TRBV15 to TRBJ2-5, with D perhaps matching TRBD1 (5 bases). Germline V gene sequence: CDR1 LNHNV, CDR2 YYDKDF (reference sequence). The V gene lost 1 base and the J gene lost 1 base, with 10 bases spanning the gap. The CDR3 contains 15 residues. The chain's CDR3 is CATSRVETAQETQYF. The CDR3 nucleotides read TGTGCCACCAGCAGAGTAGAGACAGCCCAAGAGACCCAGTACTTC.

V and J are TRBV7-9 and TRBJ2-5, with 11 bases fitting TRBD2. V dropped 5 bases and J dropped 0; count of bases not matched to a gene: 8. The germline gives CDR1 SEHNR, CDR2 FQNEAQ (reference sequence). The CDR3 contains 17 residues. Here the CDR3 DNA reads TGTGCCAGCAGCAAAGGGACTAGCGGTGGGTACCAAGAGACCCAGTACTTC. Encoded protein: CASSKGTSGGYQETQYF.

This clonotype appeared a single time. The gene calls are TRBV20-1 and TRBJ2-5, with D hard to call. V lost 3 bases and J 0 bases, leaving 11 bases between the germline ends. The CDR3 has 14 amino acids. The germline V gene encodes CDR1 DFQATT and CDR2 SNEGSKA (reference sequence). CDR3 sequence (DNA): TGCAGTGCTAGTGAACCCCTAAACCAAGAGACCCAGTACTTC. Amino acids: CSASEPLNQETQYF.

The J gene is TRBJ2-2, the V gene TRBV6-2 or TRBV6-3; 13 nucleotides line up with TRBD2. Germline CDR1 is MNHEY and CDR2 is SVGEGT. CDR3 length: 18 amino acids. Trimming took 7 bases from V and 3 from J; bases not matched to a gene: 11. This CDR3 is CASNQLAGGPQDTGELFF. The CDR3 nucleotides read TGTGCCAGCAACCAACTAGCGGGGGGGCCACAAGACACCGGGGAGCTGTTTTTT.

This clonotype was seen just once. The V gene is TRBV7-3, the J gene TRBJ2-5, with 8 bases that match TRBD2. CDR1 and CDR2 from the germline V gene are SGHTA and FQGTGA. Unmatched junction bases numbered 4, after V lost 3 bases and J lost 4 bases. The CDR3 is made up of 14 amino acids. The CDR3 spells CASSFRGGLETQYF. The CDR3 DNA reads TGTGCCAGCAGCTTCCGCGGGGGGCTAGAGACCCAGTACTTC.

V is TRBV9 and J is TRBJ2-2; tentatively, D is TRBD2 (5 bases). Per the germline V gene, CDR1 is SGDLS and CDR2 is YYNGEE. CDR3 length equals 15 residues. The V end was cut by 4 bases, the J end by 2 bases, with 12 bases between. The CDR3 spells CASSPSGPNTGELFF. The CDR3 DNA reads TGTGCCAGCAGCCCCAGCGGACCCAACACCGGGGAGCTGTTTTTT. The full variable domain, in which reference TRBV9 and TRBJ2-2 provide the parts outside the CDR3, is DSGVTQTPKHLITATGQRVTLRCSPRSGDLSVYWYQQSLDQGLQFLIQYYNGEERAKGNILERFSAQQFPDLHSELNLSSLELGDSALYFCASSPSGPNTGELFFGEGSRLTVL.

This clonotype showed up just once. The chain combines TRBV27 with TRBJ2-1; 16 nucleotides align to TRBD2. Germline loops: CDR1 MNHEY, CDR2 SMNVEV (reference sequence). CDR3 length: 19 amino acids. The trim removed 5 bases at V and 4 bases at J, leaving 11 bases unmatched. CDR3 coding DNA: TGTGCCAGCAGTCGCGGGACTAGCGGGAGGGAAACCTCATACAATGAGCAGTTCTTC. It yields the protein CASSRGTSGRETSYNEQFF.

This chain links TRBV12-3 or TRBV12-4 with TRBJ1-4; D might be TRBD1 (5 bases). The CDR3 has 14 amino acids. The ends were cut back, 5 bases at V and 4 bases at J, with 11 bases in the middle. Here the CDR3 reads CASSPGLGNEKLFF. In nucleotides, the CDR3 is TGTGCCAGCAGTCCAGGGTTAGGTAATGAAAAACTGTTTTTT.

The V call is TRBV20-1, the J call TRBJ2-6; D assignment may be TRBD1 or TRBD2 (5 bases each). Trimming cost V 5 bases and J 0 bases, with 14 bases left between them. This CDR3 has 16 amino acids. Germline CDR1 DFQATT, CDR2 SNEGSKA (reference sequence). In DNA form, the CDR3 reads TGCAGTGCTGCACCCGGGGCCCCCTCTGGGGCCAACGTCCTGACTTTC. Translation: CSAAPGAPSGANVLTF.

The CDR3 loop is CATGGVGTDTQYF. The CDR3 DNA reads TGTGCCACCGGGGGGGTGGGTACAGATACGCAGTATTTT. The chain employs TRBV24-1 and TRBJ2-3; 7 bases map to TRBD2. Looked up from germline, CDR1 is KGHDR and CDR2 is SFDVKD. The length of the CDR3 is 13 residues. V trimming: 9 bases; J trimming: 3 bases; junction bases outside the gene matches: 5.

The chain's CDR3 is CASGDSRVEQFF. CDR3 nucleotides: TGTGCCAGCGGAGATTCACGTGTTGAGCAGTTCTTC. The rearrangement uses TRBV2 and TRBJ2-1; D is unresolved. The V end lost 8 bases, the J end lost 9 bases, and 14 bases lay between the germline ends. Germline V gene data show CDR1 as SNHLY and CDR2 as FYNNEI. CDR3 length: 12 amino acids.

This sequence joins TRBV19 and TRBJ1-1, with a possible D match to TRBD1 (5 bases). Germline assignment: CDR1 LNHDA and CDR2 SQIVND (reference sequence). Trimming took 10 bases from V and 0 from J, leaving 24 bases between them. This CDR3 spans 17 amino acids. The CDR3 here is CAIHSLRGGRVNTEAFF. The CDR3 nucleotides read TGTGCCATCCATTCTTTAAGGGGAGGGAGAGTGAACACTGAAGCTTTCTTT.

CDR3 amino acids: CASSSTAGGYNNEQFF. Written as DNA, the CDR3 is TGTGCCAGCAGTTCCACGGCGGGAGGGTACAACAATGAGCAGTTCTTC. J is TRBJ2-1 and V is TRBV28, with TRBD2 matching over 9 bases. V trimming: 4 bases; J trimming: 5 bases; junction bases outside the gene matches: 9. The CDR3 spans 16 residues. Per germline, CDR1 MDHEN and CDR2 SYDVKM.

The V gene is TRBV6-5, the J gene TRBJ1-1; TRBD1 is a possible D gene (6 bases). CDR1 and CDR2 from the germline V gene are MNHEY and SVGAGI. V was cut by 2 bases and J by 1 base, with 8 bases left in between. The CDR3 contains 14 residues. The CDR3 loop is CASSYGQKNTEAFF. For the CDR3, the DNA is TGTGCCAGCAGTTACGGACAGAAGAACACTGAAGCTTTCTTT.

The chain uses TRBV7-6 and TRBJ2-5; the D call may be TRBD1 or TRBD2 (6 bases each). Deletions cut 5 bases from V and 5 bases from J, with 15 bases between. The CDR3 has 14 amino acids. Germline V gives CDR1 SGHVS, CDR2 FNYEAQ. This CDR3 reads CASSHPGGQETQYF. CDR3 in DNA: TGTGCCAGCAGCCACCCCGGGGGCCAGGAGACCCAGTACTTC.

The J gene is TRBJ1-1, the V gene TRBV2, with 7 bases lining up with TRBD1. The J segment lost 3 bases and the V segment lost 5 bases, leaving 9 bases of the junction unmatched. The CDR3 runs 15 residues. Looked up from germline, CDR1 is SNHLY and CDR2 is FYNNEI. The CDR3 DNA reads TGTGCCAGCAGTCCCCGGACAGGCTGGGACACTGAAGCTTTCTTT. This sequence encodes CASSPRTGWDTEAFF.